This T cell receptor beta chain is from a study of response to subunit inactivated influenza vaccine. Notes on the study in general: The authors suggested that few new T cells are recruited per seasonal influenza vaccination.

Looked up from germline, CDR1 is SGHRS and CDR2 is YFSETQ. This CDR3 spans 14 amino acids. Losses at the gene ends were 2 bases for V and 8 bases for J; bases not matched to a gene: 3. This clonotype was recorded at least ten times. The target antigen is unknown. TCRdb recomputed calls from the RT-PCR reads with MiXCR, one row per CDR3 protein. This table holds more than 150,000 distinct CDR3 sequences, around a tenth found once. The sequences come from non-naive T cells sorted from PBMCs, collected on the day of vaccination. This chain connects TRBV5-1 to TRBJ2-4, with 11 bases lining up with TRBD1. The receptor comes from a man aged 45-65 years who received an inactivated influenza vaccine. CDR3 coding DNA: TGCGCCAGCAGCTTCGGGGACAGGGGGGACATTCAGTACTTC. It specifies CASSFGDRGDIQYF.